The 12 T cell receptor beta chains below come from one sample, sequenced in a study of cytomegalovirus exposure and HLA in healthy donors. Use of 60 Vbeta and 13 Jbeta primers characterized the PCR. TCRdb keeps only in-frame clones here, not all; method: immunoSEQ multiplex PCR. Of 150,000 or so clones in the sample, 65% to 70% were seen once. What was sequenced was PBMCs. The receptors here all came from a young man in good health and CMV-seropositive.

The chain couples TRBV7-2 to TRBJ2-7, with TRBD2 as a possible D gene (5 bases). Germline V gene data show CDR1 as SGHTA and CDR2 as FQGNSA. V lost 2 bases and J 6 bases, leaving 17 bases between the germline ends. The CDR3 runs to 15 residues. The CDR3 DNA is TGTGCCAGCAGCTTATCTGGCCCGGAGGTCAGCGAGCAGTACTTC. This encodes CASSLSGPEVSEQYF.

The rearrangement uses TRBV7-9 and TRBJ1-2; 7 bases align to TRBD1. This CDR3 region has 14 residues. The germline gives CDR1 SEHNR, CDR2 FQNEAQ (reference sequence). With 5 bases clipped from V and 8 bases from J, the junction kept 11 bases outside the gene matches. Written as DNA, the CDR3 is TGTGCCAGCAGCCGGTGGGACAGCCTTTTCGGCTACACCTTC. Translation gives CASSRWDSLFGYTF.

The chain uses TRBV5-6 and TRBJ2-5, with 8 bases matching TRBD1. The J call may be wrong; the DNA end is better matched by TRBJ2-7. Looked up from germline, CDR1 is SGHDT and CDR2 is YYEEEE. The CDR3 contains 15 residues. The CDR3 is CASSLGGTGSYEQYF. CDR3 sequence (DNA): TGTGCCAGCAGCTTGGGTGGGACAGGCTCCTACGAGCAGTACTTC.

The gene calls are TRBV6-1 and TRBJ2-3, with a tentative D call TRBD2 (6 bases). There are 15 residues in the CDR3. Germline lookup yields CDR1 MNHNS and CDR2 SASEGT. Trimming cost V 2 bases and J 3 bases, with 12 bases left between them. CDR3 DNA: TGTGCCAGCAGTGAACTCGGGGGAGTGACAGATACGCAGTATTTT. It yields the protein CASSELGGVTDTQYF.

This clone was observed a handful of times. CDR3 sequence: CASSPGQGGNQPQHF. As DNA, the CDR3 is TGTGCCAGCTCACCGGGACAGGGAGGCAATCAGCCCCAGCATTTT. The V call is TRBV18, the J call TRBJ1-5, with 9 nucleotides matching TRBD1. Germline CDR1 KGHSH, CDR2 LQKENI. The CDR3 consists of 15 residues. V gave up 3 bases and J gave up 2 bases; unmatched junction bases: 2.

CDR3 protein: CASSHPLEGKQPQHF. CDR3 bases: TGCGCCAGCAGCCATCCCTTGGAGGGGAAACAGCCCCAGCATTTT. The chain has TRBV4-1 and TRBJ1-5, with a possible D match to TRBD1 (5 bases). The CDR3 extends over 15 amino acids. Germline-derived CDR1 and CDR2 are MGHRA and YSYEKL. V gave up 3 bases and J gave up 7 bases, with 16 bases separating them.

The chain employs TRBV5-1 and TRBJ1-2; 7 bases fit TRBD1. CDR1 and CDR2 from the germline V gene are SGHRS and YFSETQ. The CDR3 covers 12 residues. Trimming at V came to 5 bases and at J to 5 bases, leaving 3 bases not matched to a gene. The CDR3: CASRPDRYGYTF. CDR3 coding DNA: TGCGCCAGCAGACCGGACAGGTATGGCTACACCTTC.

CDR3 region: CASSADRAPEAFF. Here the CDR3 DNA reads TGTGCCAGCAGTGCGGACAGGGCGCCTGAAGCTTTCTTT. V and J are TRBV6-5 and TRBJ1-1, with 8 bases fitting TRBD1. This CDR3 has 13 amino acids. Per germline, CDR1 MNHEY and CDR2 SVGAGI. V gave up 5 bases and J gave up 6 bases; unmatched junction bases: 5.

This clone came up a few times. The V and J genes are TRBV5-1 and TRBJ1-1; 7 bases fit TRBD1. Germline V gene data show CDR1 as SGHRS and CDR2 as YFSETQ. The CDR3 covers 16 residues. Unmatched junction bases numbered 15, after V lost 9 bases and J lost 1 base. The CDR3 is CATQEFSGQPNTEAFF. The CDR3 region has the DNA TGCGCCACCCAAGAATTCTCGGGACAGCCGAACACTGAAGCTTTCTTT. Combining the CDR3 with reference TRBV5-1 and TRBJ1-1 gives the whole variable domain KAGVTQTPRYLIKTRGQQVTLSCSPISGHRSVSWYQQTPGQGLQFLFEYFSETQRNKGNFPGRFSGRQFSNSRSEMNVSTLELGDSALYLCATQEFSGQPNTEAFFGQGTRLTVV.

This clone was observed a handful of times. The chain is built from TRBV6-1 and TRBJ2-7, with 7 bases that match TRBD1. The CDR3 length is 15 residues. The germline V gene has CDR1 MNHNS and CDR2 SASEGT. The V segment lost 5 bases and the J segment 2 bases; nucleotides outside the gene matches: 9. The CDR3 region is CASSTRTGVAYEQYF. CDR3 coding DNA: TGTGCCAGCAGTACCCGGACAGGCGTCGCCTACGAGCAGTACTTC.

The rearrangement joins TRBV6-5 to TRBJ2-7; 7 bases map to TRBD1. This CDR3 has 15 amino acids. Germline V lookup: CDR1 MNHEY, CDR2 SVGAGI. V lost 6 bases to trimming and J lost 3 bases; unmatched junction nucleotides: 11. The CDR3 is CASRGLGTAHYEQYF. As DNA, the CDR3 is TGTGCCAGCAGAGGACTCGGGACAGCACACTACGAGCAGTACTTC.

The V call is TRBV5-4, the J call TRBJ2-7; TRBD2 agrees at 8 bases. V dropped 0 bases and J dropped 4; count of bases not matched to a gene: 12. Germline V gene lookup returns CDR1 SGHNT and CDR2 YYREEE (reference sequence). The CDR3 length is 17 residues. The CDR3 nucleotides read TGTGCCAGCAGCTTGGTGGGGGTAGCGGGAAATCAGTACGAGCAGTACTTC. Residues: CASSLVGVAGNQYEQYF.